The present T cell receptor (beta chain) was sequenced within a study of post-analysis software for immune sequencing data. Study outcomes and limitations: Controls had lower frequencies than patients of about 5 TRBV segments, which included TRBV5-6, TRBV5-1 and TRBV20-1. The normalized Chao1 diversity of multiple sclerosis patients was significantly lower than that of controls. F measure showed strong co-clustering of same-batch samples.

Prepared TCR beta cDNA libraries contained unique molecular identifiers. Researchers reported about 500,000 cDNA molecules coming from roughly 1 to 10 million T cells. TCRdb reanalysed the PCR reads using MiXCR and keeps one entry per CDR3 protein. Here the sample spans about 500,000 distinct CDR3 sequences, roughly 46% being singletons. Germline lookup yields CDR1 ENHRY and CDR2 SYGVKD. This CDR3 contains 14 residues. The J segment lost 10 bases and the V segment lost 7 bases, leaving 10 bases of the junction unmatched. This clonotype appeared a few times. Antigen unknown. The V call is TRBV10-3, the J call TRBJ2-1; TRBD1 agrees at 10 bases. The source material was blood. The source is a girl between 5 and 17 years old with multiple sclerosis. The CDR3 sequence: CAITPGQGTGEQFF. The DNA of the CDR3 is TGTGCCATCACCCCGGGACAGGGGACGGGGGAGCAGTTCTTC.